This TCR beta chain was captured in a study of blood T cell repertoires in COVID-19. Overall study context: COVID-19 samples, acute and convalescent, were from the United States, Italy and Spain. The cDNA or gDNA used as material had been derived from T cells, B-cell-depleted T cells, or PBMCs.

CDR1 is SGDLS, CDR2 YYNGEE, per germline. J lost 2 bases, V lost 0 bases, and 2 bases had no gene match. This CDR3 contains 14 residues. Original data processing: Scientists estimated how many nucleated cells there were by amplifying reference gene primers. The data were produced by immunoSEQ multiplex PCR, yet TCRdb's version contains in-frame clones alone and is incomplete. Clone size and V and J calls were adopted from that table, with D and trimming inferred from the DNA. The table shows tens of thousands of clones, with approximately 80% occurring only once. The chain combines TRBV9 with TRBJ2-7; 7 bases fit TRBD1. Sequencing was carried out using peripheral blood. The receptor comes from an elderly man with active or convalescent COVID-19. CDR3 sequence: CASSVDQGAYEQYF. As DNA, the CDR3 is TGTGCCAGCAGCGTAGATCAGGGGGCCTACGAGCAGTACTTC.